The table lists the clone carrying this TCR beta chain with a few counts. Antigen: not known. This CDR3 is 14 amino acids long. V was clipped by 7 bases and J by 1 base, with 14 bases between them. The germline CDR1 and CDR2 sequences are SGHDT and YYEEEE. MiXCR was run by TCRdb on the RT-PCR reads, yielding one entry per CDR3 protein. Among 250,000 to 350,000 distinct CDR3 sequences listed, 22% were seen once. The data belong to a study of response to subunit inactivated influenza vaccine. The study's findings and limits: The authors proposed limited new T cell recruitment per seasonal influenza vaccination.

The starting material was PBMCs from blood, obtained less than 22 months after vaccination. The chain is built from TRBV5-6 and TRBJ1-1; D not certain. The sequence was collected from a man between 50 and 69 years old who received an inactivated influenza vaccine. CDR3 sequence: CASGIKTRNTEAFF. DNA of the CDR3: TGTGCCAGCGGAATCAAAACGCGGAACACTGAAGCTTTCTTT.